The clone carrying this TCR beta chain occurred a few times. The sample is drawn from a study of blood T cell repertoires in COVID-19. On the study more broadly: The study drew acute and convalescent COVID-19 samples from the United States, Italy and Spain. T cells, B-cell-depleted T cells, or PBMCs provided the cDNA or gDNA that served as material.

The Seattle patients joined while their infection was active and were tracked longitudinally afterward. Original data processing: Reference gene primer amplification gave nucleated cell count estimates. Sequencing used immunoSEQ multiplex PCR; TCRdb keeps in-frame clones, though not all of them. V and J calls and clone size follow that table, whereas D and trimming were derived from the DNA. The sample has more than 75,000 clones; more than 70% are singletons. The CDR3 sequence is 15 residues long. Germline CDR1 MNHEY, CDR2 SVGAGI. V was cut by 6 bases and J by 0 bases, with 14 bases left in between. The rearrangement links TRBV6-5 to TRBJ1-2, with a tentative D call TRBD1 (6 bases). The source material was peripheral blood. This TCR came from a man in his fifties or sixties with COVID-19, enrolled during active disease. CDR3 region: CASSLKTGPNYGYTF. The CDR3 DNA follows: TGTGCCAGCAGCCTTAAGACAGGTCCTAACTATGGCTACACCTTC.